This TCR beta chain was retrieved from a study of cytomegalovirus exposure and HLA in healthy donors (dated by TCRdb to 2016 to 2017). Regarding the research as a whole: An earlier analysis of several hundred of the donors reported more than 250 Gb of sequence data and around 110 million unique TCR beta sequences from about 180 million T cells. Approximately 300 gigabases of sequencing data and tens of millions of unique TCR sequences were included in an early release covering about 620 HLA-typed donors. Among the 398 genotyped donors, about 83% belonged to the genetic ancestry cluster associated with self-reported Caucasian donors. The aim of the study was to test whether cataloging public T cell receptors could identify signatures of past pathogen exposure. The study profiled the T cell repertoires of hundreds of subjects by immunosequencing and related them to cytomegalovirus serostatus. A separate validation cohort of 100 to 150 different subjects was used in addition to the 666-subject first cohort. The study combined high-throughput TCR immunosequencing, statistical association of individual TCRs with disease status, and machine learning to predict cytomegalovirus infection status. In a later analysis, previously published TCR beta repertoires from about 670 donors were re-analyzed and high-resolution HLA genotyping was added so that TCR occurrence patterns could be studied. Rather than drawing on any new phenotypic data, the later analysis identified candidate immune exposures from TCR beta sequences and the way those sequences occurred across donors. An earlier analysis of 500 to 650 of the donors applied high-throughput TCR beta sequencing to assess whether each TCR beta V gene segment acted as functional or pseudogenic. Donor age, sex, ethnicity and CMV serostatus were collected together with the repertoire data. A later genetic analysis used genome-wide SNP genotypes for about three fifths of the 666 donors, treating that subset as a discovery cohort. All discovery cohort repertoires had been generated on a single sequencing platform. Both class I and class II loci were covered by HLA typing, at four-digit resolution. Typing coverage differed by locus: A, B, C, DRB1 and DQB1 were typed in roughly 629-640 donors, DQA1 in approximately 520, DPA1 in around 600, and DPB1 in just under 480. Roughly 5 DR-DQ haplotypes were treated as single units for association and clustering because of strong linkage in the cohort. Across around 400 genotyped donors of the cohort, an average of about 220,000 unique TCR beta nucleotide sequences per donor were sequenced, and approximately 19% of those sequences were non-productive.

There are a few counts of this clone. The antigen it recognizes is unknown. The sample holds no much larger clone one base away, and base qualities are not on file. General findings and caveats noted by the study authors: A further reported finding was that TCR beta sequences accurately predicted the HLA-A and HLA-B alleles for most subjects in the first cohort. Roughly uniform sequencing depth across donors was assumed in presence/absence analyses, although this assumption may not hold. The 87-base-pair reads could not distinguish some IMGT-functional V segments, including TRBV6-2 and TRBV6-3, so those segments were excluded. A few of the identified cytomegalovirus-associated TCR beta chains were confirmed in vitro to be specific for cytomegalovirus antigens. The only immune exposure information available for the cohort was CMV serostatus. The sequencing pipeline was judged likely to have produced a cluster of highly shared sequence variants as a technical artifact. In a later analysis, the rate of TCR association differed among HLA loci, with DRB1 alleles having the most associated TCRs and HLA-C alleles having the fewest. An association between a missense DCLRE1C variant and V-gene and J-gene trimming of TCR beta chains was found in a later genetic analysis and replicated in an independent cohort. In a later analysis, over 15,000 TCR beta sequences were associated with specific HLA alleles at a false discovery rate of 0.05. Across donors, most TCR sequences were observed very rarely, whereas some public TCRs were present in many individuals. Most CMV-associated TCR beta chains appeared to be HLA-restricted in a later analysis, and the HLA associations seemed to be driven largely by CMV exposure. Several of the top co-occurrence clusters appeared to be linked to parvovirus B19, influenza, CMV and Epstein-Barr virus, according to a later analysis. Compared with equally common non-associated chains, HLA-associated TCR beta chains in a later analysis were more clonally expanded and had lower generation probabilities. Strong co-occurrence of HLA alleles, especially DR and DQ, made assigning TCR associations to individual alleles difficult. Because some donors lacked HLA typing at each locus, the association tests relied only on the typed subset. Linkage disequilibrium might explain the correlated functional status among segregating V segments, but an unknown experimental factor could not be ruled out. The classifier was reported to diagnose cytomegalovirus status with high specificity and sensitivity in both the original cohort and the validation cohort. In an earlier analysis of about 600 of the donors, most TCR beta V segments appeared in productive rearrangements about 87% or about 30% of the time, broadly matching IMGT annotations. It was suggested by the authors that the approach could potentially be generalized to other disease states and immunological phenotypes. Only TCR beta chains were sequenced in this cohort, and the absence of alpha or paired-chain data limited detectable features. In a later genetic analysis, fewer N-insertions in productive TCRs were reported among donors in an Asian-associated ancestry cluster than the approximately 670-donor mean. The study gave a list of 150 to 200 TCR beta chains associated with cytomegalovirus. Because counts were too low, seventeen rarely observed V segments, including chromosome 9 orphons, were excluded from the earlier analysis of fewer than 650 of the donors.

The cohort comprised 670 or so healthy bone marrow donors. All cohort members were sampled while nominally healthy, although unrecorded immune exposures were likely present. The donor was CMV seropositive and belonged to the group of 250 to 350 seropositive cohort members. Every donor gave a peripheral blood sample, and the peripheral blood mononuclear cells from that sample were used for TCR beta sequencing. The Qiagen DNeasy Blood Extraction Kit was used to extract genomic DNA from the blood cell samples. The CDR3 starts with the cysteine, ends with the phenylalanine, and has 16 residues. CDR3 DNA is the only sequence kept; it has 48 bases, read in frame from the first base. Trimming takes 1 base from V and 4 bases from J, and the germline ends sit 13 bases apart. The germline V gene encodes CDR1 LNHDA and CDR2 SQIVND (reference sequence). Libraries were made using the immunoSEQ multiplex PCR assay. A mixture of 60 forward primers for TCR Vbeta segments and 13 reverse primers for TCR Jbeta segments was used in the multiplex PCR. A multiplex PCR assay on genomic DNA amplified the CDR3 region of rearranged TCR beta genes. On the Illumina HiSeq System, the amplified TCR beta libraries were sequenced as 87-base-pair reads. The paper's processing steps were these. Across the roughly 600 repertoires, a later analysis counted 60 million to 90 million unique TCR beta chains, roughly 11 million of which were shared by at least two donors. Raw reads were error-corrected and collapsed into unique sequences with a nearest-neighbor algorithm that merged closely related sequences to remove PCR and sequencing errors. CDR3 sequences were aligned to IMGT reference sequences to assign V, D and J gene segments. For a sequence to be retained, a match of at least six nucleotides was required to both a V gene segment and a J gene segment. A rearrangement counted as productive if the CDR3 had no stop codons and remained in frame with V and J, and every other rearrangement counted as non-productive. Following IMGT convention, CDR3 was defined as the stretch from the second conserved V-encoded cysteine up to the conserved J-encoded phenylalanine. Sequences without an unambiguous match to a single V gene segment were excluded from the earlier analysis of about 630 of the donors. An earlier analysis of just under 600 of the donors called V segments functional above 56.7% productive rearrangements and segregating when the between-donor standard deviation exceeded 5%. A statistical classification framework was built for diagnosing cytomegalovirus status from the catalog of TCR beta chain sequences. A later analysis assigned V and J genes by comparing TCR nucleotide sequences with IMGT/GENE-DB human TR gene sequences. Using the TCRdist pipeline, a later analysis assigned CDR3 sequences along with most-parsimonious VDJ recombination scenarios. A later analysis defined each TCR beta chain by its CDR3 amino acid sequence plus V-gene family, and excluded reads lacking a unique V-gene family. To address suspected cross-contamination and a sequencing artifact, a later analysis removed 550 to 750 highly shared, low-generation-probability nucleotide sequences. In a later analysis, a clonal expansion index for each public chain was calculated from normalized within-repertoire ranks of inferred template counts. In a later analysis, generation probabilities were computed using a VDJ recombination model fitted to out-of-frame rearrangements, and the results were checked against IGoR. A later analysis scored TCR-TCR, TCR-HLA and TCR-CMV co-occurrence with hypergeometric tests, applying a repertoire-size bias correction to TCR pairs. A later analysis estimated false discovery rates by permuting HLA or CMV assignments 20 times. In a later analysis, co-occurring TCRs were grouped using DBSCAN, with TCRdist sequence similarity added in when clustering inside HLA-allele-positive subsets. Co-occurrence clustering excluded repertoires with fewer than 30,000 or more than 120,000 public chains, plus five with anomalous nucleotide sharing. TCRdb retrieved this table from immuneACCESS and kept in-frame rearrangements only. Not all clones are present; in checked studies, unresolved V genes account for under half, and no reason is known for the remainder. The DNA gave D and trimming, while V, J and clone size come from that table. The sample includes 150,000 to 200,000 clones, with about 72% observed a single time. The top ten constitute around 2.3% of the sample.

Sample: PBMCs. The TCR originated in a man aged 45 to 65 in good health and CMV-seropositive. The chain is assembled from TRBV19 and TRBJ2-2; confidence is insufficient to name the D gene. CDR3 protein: CASSIVEASRTGELFF. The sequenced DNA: TGTGCCAGTAGTATAGTAGAGGCCTCGCGCACCGGGGAGCTGTTTTTT.